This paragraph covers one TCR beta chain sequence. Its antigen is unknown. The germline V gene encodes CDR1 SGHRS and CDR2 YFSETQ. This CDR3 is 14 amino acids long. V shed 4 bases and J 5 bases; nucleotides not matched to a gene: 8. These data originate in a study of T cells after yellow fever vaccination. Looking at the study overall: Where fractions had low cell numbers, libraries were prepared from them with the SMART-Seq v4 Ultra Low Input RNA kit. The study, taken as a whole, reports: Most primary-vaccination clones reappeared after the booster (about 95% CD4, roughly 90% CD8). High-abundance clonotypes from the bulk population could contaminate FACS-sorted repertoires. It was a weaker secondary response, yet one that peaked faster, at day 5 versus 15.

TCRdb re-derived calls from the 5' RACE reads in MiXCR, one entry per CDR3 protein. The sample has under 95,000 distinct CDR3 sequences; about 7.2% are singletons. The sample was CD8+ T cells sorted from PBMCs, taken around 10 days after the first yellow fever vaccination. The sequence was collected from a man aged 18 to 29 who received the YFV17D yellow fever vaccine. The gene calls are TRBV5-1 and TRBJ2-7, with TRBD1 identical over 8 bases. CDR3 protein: CASSLSTGVNEQYV. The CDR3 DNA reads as TGCGCCAGCAGCCTATCGACAGGGGTCAACGAGCAGTACGTC.